One sample yielded the 12 T cell receptor beta chains listed below, sequenced in a study of T cells in Graves' hyperthyroidism and ophthalmopathy. The CDR3 regions of TCR beta were amplified from RNA transcripts. Initially, a first-round RT-PCR of the TCR CDR3 employed the HTBI primer set. Each CDR3 protein is one row after TCRdb ran MiXCR on the multiplex PCR reads. The data show about 270,000 distinct CDR3 sequences, 24% seen once. The sequenced material came from blood. All receptors come from a woman aged 40 to 55 with Graves' ophthalmopathy.

This chain links TRBV28 with TRBJ2-7; 9 bases map to TRBD1. With V trimmed by 6 bases and J by 1 base, 10 bases remained unmatched. CDR3 length equals 16 residues. The germline V gene encodes CDR1 MDHEN and CDR2 SYDVKM. CDR3 DNA: TGTGCCAGCAGACGGACAGGGGCTTGGGAATCCTACGAGCAGTACTTC. This encodes CASRRTGAWESYEQYF.

V usage is TRBV12-3 or TRBV12-4 and J usage is TRBJ1-1, with 9 nucleotides matching TRBD1. This CDR3 comprises 13 residues. Trimming at V came to 5 bases and at J to 10 bases, leaving 8 bases not matched to a gene. The CDR3 region is CASSESRDRAAFF. Here the CDR3 DNA reads TGTGCCAGCAGTGAGTCCCGGGACAGGGCAGCTTTCTTT.

This clonotype was counted ten times or more. V usage is TRBV6-5 and J usage is TRBJ1-5, with no clear D. This CDR3 has 13 amino acids. V was trimmed by 6 bases and J by 3 bases, leaving 9 bases between them. CDR1 is MNHEY, CDR2 SVGAGI, per germline. The CDR3 loop reads CASSPEVNQPQHF. For the CDR3, the DNA is TGTGCCAGCAGCCCCGAGGTCAATCAGCCCCAGCATTTT.

This clonotype was seen many times. Here the CDR3 DNA reads TGCGCCAGCAGCCAAGGACCGGGCTGGGGTACTGAAGCTTTCTTT. Its translation: CASSQGPGWGTEAFF. This chain connects TRBV4-1 to TRBJ1-1; unclear D gene. Germline V gene sequence: CDR1 MGHRA, CDR2 YSYEKL. The CDR3 runs 15 residues. The V and J ends lost 1 base and 5 bases respectively, with 14 bases between them.

This clonotype was seen at least ten times. The chain combines TRBV6-1 with TRBJ1-6, with D possibly being TRBD1 (5 bases). The V gene lost 6 bases and the J gene lost 9 bases, with 18 bases spanning the gap. This CDR3 is built from 15 residues. CDR1 and CDR2 (germline): MNHNS, SASEGT. In DNA form, the CDR3 reads TGTGCCAGCAGCCCGAATCCGGGGGAGGGTTCACCCCTCCACTTT. It translates to CASSPNPGEGSPLHF.

This clonotype appeared many times. The chain employs TRBV11-2 and TRBJ1-1; 8 nucleotides agree with TRBD1. CDR3 length: 16 amino acids. V dropped 2 bases and J dropped 0; count of bases not matched to a gene: 5. Per germline, CDR1 SGHAT and CDR2 FQNNGV. CDR3 nucleotide sequence: TGTGCCAGCAGCTTAAGAGCACAGGGGGTGAACACTGAAGCTTTCTTT. This encodes CASSLRAQGVNTEAFF.

This clonotype was recorded at least ten times. This chain uses TRBV24-1 with TRBJ2-7; D is possibly TRBD1 (5 bases). The CDR3 runs 16 residues. The germline V and J ends were trimmed by 4 bases and 2 bases, with 17 bases remaining between them. The germline CDR1 and CDR2 sequences are KGHDR and SFDVKD. CDR3 coding DNA: TGTGCCACCAGTGAGGCGACAGAAACGGGCGCCTACGAGCAGTACTTC. This gives the protein CATSEATETGAYEQYF.

At least ten counts were recorded for this clonotype. V gene TRBV6-5 combines with J gene TRBJ2-7, with D unclear. V gave up 2 bases and J gave up 2 bases, with 7 bases separating them. Germline V gene data show CDR1 as MNHEY and CDR2 as SVGAGI. This CDR3 comprises 13 residues. The CDR3 spells CASSYDQTYEQYF. The CDR3, as DNA: TGTGCCAGCAGTTACGACCAAACCTACGAGCAGTACTTC.

This clonotype was counted at least ten times. The V call is TRBV7-8, the J call TRBJ1-2; D unresolved. Trimming shortened V by 0 bases and J by 6 bases, and 20 bases separated the two germline ends. This CDR3 contains 17 residues. Germline loops: CDR1 SGHVS, CDR2 FQNEAQ. The chain's CDR3 is CASSLAPAGSGGDGYTF. The CDR3 DNA sequence: TGTGCCAGCAGCTTAGCCCCCGCCGGTTCGGGCGGGGATGGCTACACCTTC.

This clonotype has at least ten counts. The V call is TRBV19, the J call TRBJ1-5; unclear D gene. The V gene lost 4 bases and the J gene lost 0 bases, with 7 bases spanning the gap. Germline CDR1 and CDR2: LNHDA and SQIVND (reference sequence). The CDR3 covers 14 residues. CDR3: CASSTSISNQPQHF. The DNA for the CDR3 is TGTGCCAGTAGTACGTCGATTAGCAATCAGCCCCAGCATTTT.

Many counts were recorded for this clonotype. V gene TRBV5-1 combines with J gene TRBJ2-5; 8 nucleotides agree with TRBD1. J lost 7 bases, V lost 4 bases, and 15 bases had no gene match. The germline CDR1 and CDR2 sequences are SGHRS and YFSETQ. There are 16 residues in the CDR3. The CDR3 DNA reads as TGCGCCAGCAGCCGACCGGGACAGGTCCCGTTGGGGACCCAGTACTTC. This codes for CASSRPGQVPLGTQYF.

This clonotype was recorded at least ten times. The V call is TRBV30, the J call TRBJ1-1; D call uncertain. Germline CDR1 is GTSNPN and CDR2 is SVGIG (reference sequence). The CDR3 sequence is 13 residues long. Deletions cut 2 bases from V and 1 base from J, with 8 bases between. CDR3 bases: TGTGCCTGGAGTTCTGAGGAGAACACTGAAGCTTTCTTT. Translating gives CAWSSEENTEAFF.